This record concerns one T cell receptor beta chain sequence. The source of the sample is a study of blood T cells in healthy people across ages. The germline V gene has CDR1 DFQATT and CDR2 SNEGSKA (reference sequence). J gave up 5 bases and V 3 bases, and 8 bases lay outside the gene matches. The CDR3 runs 15 residues. A second PCR of roughly 7 to 11 cycles used a sample-barcoded 5' primer and a J-beta primer mix. TCRdb independently ran MiXCR on the 5' RACE reads; one entry per CDR3 protein. The repertoire holds approximately 700,000 distinct CDR3 sequences, with about 32% as singletons. J is TRBJ1-5 and V is TRBV20-1; TRBD1 agrees at 9 bases. This TCR was sampled from a woman at least 80 years old in good health. Sequencing was carried out using blood. CDR3 protein: CSASSTGGADQPQHF. The CDR3, as DNA: TGCAGTGCTAGTTCAACAGGGGGCGCTGATCAGCCCCAGCATTTT.